This T cell receptor (beta chain) was obtained from a study of blood T cell repertoires in COVID-19. Germline lookup yields CDR1 SGHTS and CDR2 YDEGEE. Trimming left V 0 bases short and J 3 bases short, with 15 bases between. This CDR3 is 16 amino acids long. Sequencing was performed with immunoSEQ multiplex PCR; in TCRdb, only in-frame clones are kept and a portion is missing. The sample lists roughly 230,000 clones; approximately 89% were seen once. The V gene is TRBV5-8, the J gene TRBJ1-2; D call uncertain. The sequence came from a woman in her thirties or forties who had recovered from COVID-19. The sequencing input was peripheral blood. CDR3 sequence reads: CASSLVTLASDYGYTF. The DNA of the CDR3 is TGTGCCAGCAGCTTGGTTACATTAGCGTCGGACTATGGCTACACCTTC.